This T cell receptor beta chain comes out of a study of CD8+ T cells in alopecia areata. At the level of the study: Affected scalp percentage gauged treated patients' severity.

V was pared by 6 bases and J by 2 bases, with 4 bases of the junction left unmatched. In germline, CDR1 is SQVTM, CDR2 ANQGSEA. The CDR3 loop spans 13 amino acids. Following extraction, RNA underwent reverse transcription to cDNA, which served as the sequencing template. The assay was immunoSEQ multiplex PCR, and TCRdb's table has in-frame clones only and misses some. The sample shows some 96,000 clones, under 70% of them seen only once. This sample's treatment: oral pan-JAK inhibitor, 5-10 mg twice daily. Alopecia areata patients had lesional scalp punch biopsies and peripheral blood taken from them.

This chain joins TRBV29-1 and TRBJ2-7; 10 positions agree with TRBD2. The starting material was CD8+ T cells sorted from blood, obtained at week 4, from a patient treated with tofacitinib. This TCR came from a human donor with alopecia areata. The CDR3 protein is CSVRLAGPYEQYF. CDR3 nucleotides: TGCAGCGTGAGACTAGCGGGCCCCTACGAGCAGTACTTC.